This T cell receptor beta chain was identified in a study of T cell responses to AZD1222 COVID-19 vaccine. Concerning this clone itself: The antigen remains undetermined.

Generated by immunoSEQ multiplex PCR, the TCRdb table keeps only in-frame clones and is missing some. Altogether around 78,000 clones are present, 75% to 90% being singletons, with the ten largest covering approximately 1.4%. The V end was cut by 5 bases, the J end by 10 bases, with 17 bases between. Germline-derived CDR1 and CDR2 are KGHSH and LQKENI. The CDR3 is 13 amino acids. Study observations and caveats: Breadth and depth of Spike-specific TCRs rose after two AZD1222 doses. The donors showed a predominance of white British ancestry and of females, with possible underestimation of clonal diversity. Sampled repertoires all dated from after the peak T cell response. Reportedly, nearly half the spike-specific TCRs target unmutated variant regions.

This TCR derives from an adult who received the AZD1222 COVID-19 vaccine. The sequences come from peripheral blood, collected 28 days after the second AZD1222 dose. This sequence joins TRBV18 and TRBJ1-2; maybe TRBD1 (6 bases). The CDR3 region is CASSGGEQGIYTF. CDR3 nucleotide sequence: TGTGCCAGCTCAGGGGGAGAACAGGGAATCTACACCTTC.